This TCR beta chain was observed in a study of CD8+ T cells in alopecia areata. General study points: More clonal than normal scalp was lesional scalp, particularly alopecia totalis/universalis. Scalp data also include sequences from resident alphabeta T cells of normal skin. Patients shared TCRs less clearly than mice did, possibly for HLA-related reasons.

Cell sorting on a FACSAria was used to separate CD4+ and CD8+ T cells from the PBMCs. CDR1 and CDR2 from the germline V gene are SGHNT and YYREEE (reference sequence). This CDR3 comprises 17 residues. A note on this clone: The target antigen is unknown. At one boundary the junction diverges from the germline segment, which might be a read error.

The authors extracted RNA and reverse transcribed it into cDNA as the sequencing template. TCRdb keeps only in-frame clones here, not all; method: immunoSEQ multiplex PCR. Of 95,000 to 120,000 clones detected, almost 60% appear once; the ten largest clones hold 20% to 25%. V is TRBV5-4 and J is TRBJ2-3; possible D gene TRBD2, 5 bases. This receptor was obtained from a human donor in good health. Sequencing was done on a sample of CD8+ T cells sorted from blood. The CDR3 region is CASSQVGRRTSTDTQYF. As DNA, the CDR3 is TGCGCCAGCAGCCAAGTGGGGAGACGGACGAGCACAGATACGCAGTATTTT.